This is a list of T cell receptor beta chains from one sample in a study of cytomegalovirus exposure and HLA in healthy donors. Some clones are missing from TCRdb's copy, which holds only in-frame ones; the method was immunoSEQ multiplex PCR. Of tens of thousands of clones in the sample, 93% are singletons; the top ten hold 3% to 4%. Sample: PBMCs. The receptor set was obtained from a woman in her 30s in good health and CMV-seronegative. CDR3s leave out the opening cysteine and the closing phenylalanine or tryptophan.

j_gene: TRBJ2-2
v_gene: TRBV7-2
CDR3aa: ASSSRPNTGELF

j_gene: TRBJ2-1
v_gene: TRBV7-3
CDR3aa: ASSSLAGNEQF

j_gene: TRBJ1-6
v_gene: TRBV21-1
CDR3aa: ASRDPGQKPSPLH

j_gene: TRBJ2-5
v_gene: TRBV5-1
CDR3aa: ASSLGRETQY

j_gene: TRBJ2-3
v_gene: TRBV7-3
CDR3aa: ASSSRTGGTDTQY

j_gene: TRBJ1-5
v_gene: TRBV21-1
CDR3aa: ASSNDGGRQPQH

j_gene: TRBJ1-1
v_gene: TRBV7-2
CDR3aa: ASSLDGGRRTEAF

j_gene: TRBJ1-6
v_gene: TRBV28
CDR3aa: ASSPSGRNNSPLH

j_gene: TRBJ1-2
v_gene: TRBV7-9
CDR3aa: ASSQDRGGYYGYT

j_gene: TRBJ1-5
v_gene: TRBV19
CDR3aa: ASSIWGQGMSQPQH

j_gene: TRBJ1-1
v_gene: TRBV6-1
CDR3aa: ASSEPVRSEAF

j_gene: TRBJ1-5
v_gene: TRBV2
CDR3aa: ASSGGTGYSNQPQH

j_gene: TRBJ2-1
v_gene: TRBV15
CDR3aa: ATSRFLAGGRSEQF